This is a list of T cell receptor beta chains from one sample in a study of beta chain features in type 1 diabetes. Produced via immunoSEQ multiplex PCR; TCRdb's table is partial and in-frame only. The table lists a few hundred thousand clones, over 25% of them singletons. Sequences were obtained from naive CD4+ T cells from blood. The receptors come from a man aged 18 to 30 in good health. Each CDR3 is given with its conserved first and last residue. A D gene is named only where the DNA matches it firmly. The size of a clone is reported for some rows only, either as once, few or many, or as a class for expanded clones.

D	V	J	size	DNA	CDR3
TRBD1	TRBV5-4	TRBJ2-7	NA	TGTGCCAGCAGCTACCGGGACAGGGTCTACGAGCAGTACTTC	CASSYRDRVYEQYF
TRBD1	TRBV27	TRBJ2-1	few	TGTGCCAGCAGCCCAAGGACAGGGGGATACAATGAGCAGTTCTTC	CASSPRTGGYNEQFF
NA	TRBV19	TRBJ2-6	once	TGTGCCAGTTCCGTGGACAGCTCTGGGGCCAACGTCCTGACTTTC	CASSVDSSGANVLTF
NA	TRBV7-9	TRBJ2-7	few	TGTGCCAGCAGCTTAGGGGGACCAAGCTCCTACGAGCAGTACTTC	CASSLGGPSSYEQYF
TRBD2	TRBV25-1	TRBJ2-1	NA	TGTGCCAGCAGTGAACGTCCCGGGCTAGCGGGAGCATCAGGTGAGCAGTTCTTC	CASSERPGLAGASGEQFF
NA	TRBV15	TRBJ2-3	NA	TGTGCCACCGGAAAGGGGGTTAGCACAGATACGCAGTATTTT	CATGKGVSTDTQYF
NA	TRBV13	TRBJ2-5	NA	TGTGCCAGCAGCTTACGTCAGGGGGGAGAGACCCAGTACTTC	CASSLRQGGETQYF
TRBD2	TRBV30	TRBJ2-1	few	TGTGCCTGGGCCGGGACTAGCCTCAACAATGAGCAGTTCTTC	CAWAGTSLNNEQFF
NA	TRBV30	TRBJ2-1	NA	TGTGCCTGGAGCAACAGGGCGAGCGGCTACAATGAGCAGTTCTTC	CAWSNRASGYNEQFF
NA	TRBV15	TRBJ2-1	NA	TGTGCCACCAGCAGATCCTATACCAATGAGCAGTTCTTC	CATSRSYTNEQFF
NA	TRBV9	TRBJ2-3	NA	TGTGCCAGCAGCGTACGGACGGACCATAGCACAGATACGCAGTATTTT	CASSVRTDHSTDTQYF
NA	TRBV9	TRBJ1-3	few	TGTGCCAGCAGCTCAGGTCGGGACACCATATATTTT	CASSSGRDTIYF
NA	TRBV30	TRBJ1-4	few	TGTGCCTGGAGTCTGAGATCTAATGAAAAACTGTTTTTT	CAWSLRSNEKLFF
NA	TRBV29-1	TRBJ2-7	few	TGCAGCGTCTCTGGACAGAAGCAGTACTTC	CSVSGQKQYF
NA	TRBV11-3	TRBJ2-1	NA	TGTGCCAGCAGCCTCCGAGATGGGGCCAATGAGCAGTTCTTC	CASSLRDGANEQFF
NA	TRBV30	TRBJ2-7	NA	TGTGCCTGGAGTGGACTCCCTTACGAGCAGTACTTC	CAWSGLPYEQYF
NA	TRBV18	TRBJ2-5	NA	TGTGCCAGCGCGAACAAAGAGACCCAGTACTTC	CASANKETQYF
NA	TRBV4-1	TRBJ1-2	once	TGCGCCAGCAGCCAAGTCCAGGGTGTAGTTGGCTACACCTTC	CASSQVQGVVGYTF
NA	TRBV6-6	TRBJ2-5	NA	TGTGCCAGCAGTTCGACGGGGCTGGCGACCCAGTACTTC	CASSSTGLATQYF
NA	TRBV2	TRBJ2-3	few	TGTGCCAGCCTGGGCCGATTCACAGATACGCAGTATTTT	CASLGRFTDTQYF
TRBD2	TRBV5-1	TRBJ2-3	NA	TGCGCCAGCAGCTTGGCCGTAGCGGGAGTTCCAGATACGCAGTATTTT	CASSLAVAGVPDTQYF
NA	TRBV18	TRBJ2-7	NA	TGTGCCAGCTCAGCCGGGACTCCTTCCTACGAGCAGTACTTC	CASSAGTPSYEQYF
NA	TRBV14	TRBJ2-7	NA	TGTGCCAGCAGCCGCCAGCGTGGCCCCAGGGGATCCTACGAGCAGTACTTC	CASSRQRGPRGSYEQYF
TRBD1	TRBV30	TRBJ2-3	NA	TGTGCCTGGAAACAGGGGAATACGCAGTATTTT	CAWKQGNTQYF
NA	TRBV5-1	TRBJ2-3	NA	TGCGCCAGCAGCTTTACAGGGGCCCAAGCGGGTACGCAGTATTTT	CASSFTGAQAGTQYF
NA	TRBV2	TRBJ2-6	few	TGTGCCAGCAGTCGTATGGCCTCTGGGGCCAACGTCCTGACTTTC	CASSRMASGANVLTF
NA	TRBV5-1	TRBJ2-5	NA	TGCGCCAGCAGCTCGCGGACTGAAAGCCAAGAGACCCAGTACTTC	CASSSRTESQETQYF
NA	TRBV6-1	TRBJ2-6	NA	TGTGCCAGCAGTGAACTTCCCCTTGGGGCCAACGTCCTGACTTTC	CASSELPLGANVLTF
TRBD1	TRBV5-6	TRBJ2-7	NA	TGTGCCAGCAGCCTTGGACAGGGGACCTCCTACGAGCAGTACTTC	CASSLGQGTSYEQYF
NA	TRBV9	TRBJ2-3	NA	TGTGCCAGCAGCGTAAGGGCGTTTTCGGCAGATACGCAGTATTTT	CASSVRAFSADTQYF
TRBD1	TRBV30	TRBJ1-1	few	TGTGCCTGGAGTCGGGACAGGGGAGGCACTGAAGCTTTCTTT	CAWSRDRGGTEAFF
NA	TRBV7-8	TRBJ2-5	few	TGTGCCAGCAGCTACGCCCTGGGGACCCAGTACTTC	CASSYALGTQYF
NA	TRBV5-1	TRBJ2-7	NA	TGCGCCAGCAGCTTGGAGGTGGGAACCCGAGGCGAGCAGTACTTC	CASSLEVGTRGEQYF
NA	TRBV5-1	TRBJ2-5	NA	TGCGCCAGCAGCTTACCCCAGGACGATGGACTTCAAGAGACCCAGTACTTC	CASSLPQDDGLQETQYF
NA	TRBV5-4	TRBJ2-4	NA	TGTGCCAGCAGCTTGCCCCACAGGGACATTCAGTACTTC	CASSLPHRDIQYF
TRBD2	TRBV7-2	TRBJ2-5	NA	TGTGCCAGCAGCTTACCGGGACTAGCGGGGGCAGAGACCCAGTACTTC	CASSLPGLAGAETQYF
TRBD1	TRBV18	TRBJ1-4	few	TGTGCCAGCTCACCGGGACAGGTTGCAACTAATGAAAAACTGTTTTTT	CASSPGQVATNEKLFF
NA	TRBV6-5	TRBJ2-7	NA	TGTGCCAGCAGTTACTCAAGGACAGGAGGGTCCTACGAGCAGTACTTC	CASSYSRTGGSYEQYF
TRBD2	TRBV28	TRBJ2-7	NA	TGTGCCAGCAGTTTAACCCCCGGGACTAGCGGGAGTAGCGAGCAGTACTTC	CASSLTPGTSGSSEQYF
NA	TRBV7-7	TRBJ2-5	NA	TGTGCTAGCAGCTCGGATGGGCAACAAGAGACCCAGTACTTC	CASSSDGQQETQYF
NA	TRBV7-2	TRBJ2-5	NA	TGTGCCAGCGGACAGGGACCAAGCGGGAGTAGAGAGACCCAGTACTTC	CASGQGPSGSRETQYF
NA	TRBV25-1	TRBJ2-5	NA	TGTGCCAGCAGTGAATACGGGGGGCTGTGGGGAGAGACCCAGTACTTC	CASSEYGGLWGETQYF
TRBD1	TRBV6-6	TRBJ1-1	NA	TGTGCCAGCAGTTACTCGGGACAGAAGAACACTGAAGCTTTCTTT	CASSYSGQKNTEAFF
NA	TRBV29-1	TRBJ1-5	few	TGCAGCGTTAGGCAGGGTGGGGACCAGCCCCAGCATTTT	CSVRQGGDQPQHF
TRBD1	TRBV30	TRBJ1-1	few	TGTGCCTGGAGGGCCGGGACAGGGGTCGAAGCTTTCTTT	CAWRAGTGVEAFF